This T cell receptor beta chain was retrieved from a study of T-cell reconstitution after alpha-beta-depleted transplantation in children. A TCRbeta library incorporating unique molecular identifiers was prepared. MiXCR, applied by TCRdb to the PCR reads, yields one record per CDR3 protein. The table has about 500,000 distinct CDR3 sequences, around a third seen once. This clonotype was counted a few times. Germline CDR1 MNHNY, CDR2 SVGAGI (reference sequence). V was trimmed by 2 bases and J by 4 bases, leaving 7 bases between them. CDR3 length: 13 amino acids. The chain couples TRBV6-6 to TRBJ2-3; D is possibly TRBD2 (5 bases). This specimen was PBMCs from the stem cell graft donor, taken from the stem cell graft. The clonotype was recovered from a human donor who donated a stem cell graft to a child with aplastic anemia. CDR3 sequence (DNA): TGTGCCAGCAGTTACGCCGGGGCAGATACGCAGTATTTT. Translation gives CASSYAGADTQYF.